The rows below give T cell receptor beta chains drawn from one sample of a study of shared clonotypes between healthy human individuals. The repertoire was sequenced with immunoSEQ multiplex PCR; TCRdb's copy has only in-frame clones and lacks some. Among about half a million clones listed, 79% were seen once. Sample: PBMCs. These receptors were taken from a woman aged 40-49 years in good health. Some clones in this sample may be carry-over from other donors' samples. The CDR3 runs from the conserved cysteine through the conserved F or W. Each record gives: J gene, V gene, clone size, CDR3 protein. The size of a clone is reported for some rows only, either as once, few or many, or as a class for expanded clones.

TRBJ1-6 TRBV6-5 - CASSYGGSSYNSPLHF
TRBJ1-1 TRBV5-1 - CASSTGQGEGTEAFF
TRBJ2-2 TRBV5-1 - CASSPGQGLGELFF
TRBJ1-2 TRBV30 few CAWSVFETGGESGYTF
TRBJ2-1 TRBV28 - CASSSLQRGAYNEQFF
TRBJ1-5 TRBV6-5 - CASREQVNQPQHF
TRBJ2-7 TRBV2 - CASISNVATYSAYEQYF
TRBJ2-3 TRBV18 - CASSPPGQAYYTDTQYF
TRBJ1-2 TRBV25-1 - CASSEVGEGYGYTF
TRBJ2-5 TRBV2 - CASSERGTSGRKETQYF
TRBJ2-1 TRBV6-6 once CASSKKNEQFF
TRBJ2-7 TRBV5-4 - CASSEGLAPGEQYF
TRBJ1-1 TRBV4-1 - CASSQGAGTEAFF
TRBJ2-2 TRBV5-1 - CASSGGGLAGATGELFF
TRBJ2-5 TRBV10-3 - CAIRAGGDETQYF
TRBJ2-7 TRBV6-6 - CASSPGQGLYEQYF
TRBJ2-1 TRBV7-9 - CASSLPRRTYNEQFF
TRBJ2-1 TRBV7-9 - CASSLGEGTYNEQFF
TRBJ2-7 TRBV6-1 - CASSARLVEQYF
TRBJ2-5 TRBV28 - CASSLQGVEETQYF
TRBJ2-7 TRBV19 few CASSNPGASYEQYF
TRBJ1-1 TRBV27 - CASSLLLGTEAFF
TRBJ1-4 TRBV5-1 - CASSLITGEKLFF
TRBJ2-7 TRBV7-9 - CASSSGLAGTYEQYF